This T cell receptor beta chain was captured in a study of esophageal squamous cell carcinoma under preoperative chemotherapy. Germline loops: CDR1 SGHAT, CDR2 FQNNGV. This CDR3 has 15 amino acids. The time point is: before preoperative PTX-NDP chemotherapy. TCRdb processed the PCR reads anew with MiXCR; each CDR3 protein has one entry. The sample has approximately 16,000 distinct CDR3 sequences; less than 60% are singletons. The specimen was taken from a patient given preoperative chemotherapy. This rearrangement joins TRBV11-2 to TRBJ2-1, with D perhaps being TRBD1 or TRBD2 (6 bases each). The J call may be mistaken, given a closer DNA end match to TRBJ2-4. The sequence derives from a human donor with esophageal squamous cell carcinoma. The donor label of this sample is uncertain. Written as DNA, the CDR3 is TGTGCCAGCAGCCGACAGGCGGGGGCCAAAAACATTCAGTACTTC. Encoded protein: CASSRQAGAKNIQYF.